Reported below is one T cell receptor (beta chain). Its matching antigen is unknown. The data were obtained in a study of CD4 T cells in relation to SARS-CoV-2 and coronaviruses. The overall study: PBMCs were cultured with antigen for roughly 10 days before TCR beta sequencing.

J gave up 7 bases and V 1 base, and 9 bases lay outside the gene matches. The germline gives CDR1 SGHTA, CDR2 FQGNSA. The CDR3 totals 16 residues. Before the COVID-19 pandemic, during about 2011-2019, CD4+ T cells were taken from unexposed donors. CD4+ T cells were isolated from the cells after around 11 days of culture. Clones were read by immunoSEQ multiplex PCR, and TCRdb kept only the in-frame ones, dropping some. The data show about 22,000 clones, 74% seen once. The sequenced sample was CD4+ T cells from PBMCs, cultured in vitro. The rearrangement uses TRBV7-2 and TRBJ1-2; 10 nucleotides line up with TRBD1. The clonotype comes from a human donor in good health. CDR3 region: CASSLDSDRGLAGYTF. As DNA, the CDR3 is TGTGCCAGCAGCTTAGATAGCGACAGGGGGCTCGCTGGCTACACCTTC. The whole variable domain, filled in from reference TRBV7-2 and TRBJ1-2, reads GAGVSQSPSNKVTEKGKDVELRCDPISGHTALYWYRQSLGQGLEFLIYFQGNSAPDKSGLPSDRFSAERTGGSVSTLTIQRTQQEDSAVYLCASSLDSDRGLAGYTFGSGTRLTVV.